This TCR beta chain is from a study of blood T cells in healthy people across ages. A second PCR of 7 to 11 cycles used a sample-barcoded 5' primer and a J-beta primer mix. TCRdb analysed the 5' RACE reads with MiXCR anew, one entry per CDR3 protein. The table shows 1,500,000 or so distinct CDR3 sequences, with approximately 59% occurring only once. V gave up 7 bases and J gave up 4 bases; unmatched junction bases: 11. Germline V gene data show CDR1 as SGDLS and CDR2 as YYNGEE. The CDR3 covers 16 residues. The receptor was derived from a man aged 18 to 30 in good health. The specimen was blood. The chain joins TRBV9 to TRBJ2-3; 11 bases are a match to TRBD2. The CDR3 DNA follows: TGTGCCAGCGGCGAGACTAGCGGGGATTCGGCAGATACGCAGTATTTT. Its translation: CASGETSGDSADTQYF.